This record concerns one T cell receptor beta chain sequence. Its specificity is not known. These data are taken from a study of Ad26.COV2.S vaccination and SARS-CoV-2 variants. The wider study: It was the COV1001 Ad26.COV2.S trial arm that included the donor. Study findings and constraints: Vaccine recipients had higher spike-specific TCR breadth than placebo recipients.

Sample treatment: some 19 received Ad26.COV2.S at low or high dose, single or two shots; 5 received placebo; per-sample allocation not given. Samples came from day 63 after the first vaccine or placebo injection. The CDR3 consists of 16 residues. From germline, CDR1 is MNHNS and CDR2 SASEGT. Trimming removed 4 bases at V and 6 bases at J, with 19 bases between. Generated by immunoSEQ multiplex PCR, the TCRdb table keeps only in-frame clones and is missing some. The table has approximately 400,000 clones, 70% to 90% seen once. This specimen was peripheral blood, taken in a trial of Ad26.COV2.S vaccine versus placebo. The sequence was collected from a person aged 18-65 years who received the Ad26.COV2.S COVID-19 vaccine or a placebo. This sequence joins TRBV6-1 and TRBJ2-1; D perhaps matches TRBD2 (6 bases). Here the CDR3 DNA reads TGTGCCAGCAGTGCATCATCCGGGGAAGCGGGCAATGAGCAGTTCTTC. The encoded protein is CASSASSGEAGNEQFF.